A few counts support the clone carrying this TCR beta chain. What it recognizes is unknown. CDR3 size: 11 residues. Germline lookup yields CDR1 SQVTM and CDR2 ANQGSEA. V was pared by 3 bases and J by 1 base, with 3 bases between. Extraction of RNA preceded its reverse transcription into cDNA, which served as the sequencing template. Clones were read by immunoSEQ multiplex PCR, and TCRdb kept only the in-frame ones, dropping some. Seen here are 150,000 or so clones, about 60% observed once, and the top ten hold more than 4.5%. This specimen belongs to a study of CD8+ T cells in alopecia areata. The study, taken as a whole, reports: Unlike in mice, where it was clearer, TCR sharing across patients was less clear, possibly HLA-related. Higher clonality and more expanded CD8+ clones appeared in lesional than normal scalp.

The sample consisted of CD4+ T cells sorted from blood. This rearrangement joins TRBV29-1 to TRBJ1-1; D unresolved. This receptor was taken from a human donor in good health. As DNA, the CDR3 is TGCAGCGTTGATTGGAACACTGAAGCTTTCTTT. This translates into CSVDWNTEAFF.